The T cell receptor beta chain under discussion was sequenced for a study of cytomegalovirus exposure and HLA in healthy donors. The CDR3 is 18 amino acids. The table came from immunoSEQ multiplex PCR; TCRdb's copy has only in-frame clones and leaves some out. The sample has around 190,000 clones; more than 70% are singletons. The origin of this receptor is a woman aged 18-35 years in good health and CMV-seronegative. Specimen: PBMCs. This chain links TRBV1 with TRBJ2-2; TRBD2, the table's D call, was not compared with the DNA. TRBV1 is labeled a pseudogene. The CDR3 DNA reads as TGCACCAGCAGCCACAACGCTAGGACTAGCGAGAACACCGGGGAGCTGTTTTTT. It translates to CTSSHNARTSENTGELFF.